This TCR beta chain was documented in a study of T-cell memory formation after mild COVID-19. Overall study results and limits: Pre-infection memory already had some responding clones, implying cross-reactive memory joined.

Via MiXCR, TCRdb re-called the 5' RACE reads, giving one row per CDR3 protein. This table has 89,000 or so distinct CDR3 sequences, roughly 13% appearing once. About this clonotype: Its antigen is unknown.

The CDR3 sequence is 14 residues long. Germline trimming cut 7 bases from V and 6 bases from J; bases unmatched to any gene: 9. Sequenced: PBMCs or a T cell subset sorted from them (not recorded which). The chain carries TRBV12-3 or TRBV12-4 and TRBJ1-5, with 7 bases identical to TRBD1. The receptor comes from a man aged 18 to 35 who had mild COVID-19 (a few samples of this study predate the infection). Cell type and time point are not known. Here the CDR3 reads CASIIEGAGQPQHF. CDR3 DNA: TGTGCCAGCATCATTGAGGGGGCTGGTCAGCCCCAGCATTTT.